This TCR beta chain was captured by sequencing in a study of shared clonotypes between healthy human individuals. Overall study findings and caveats: Sample collection involved blood only; tissue repertoires are likely different.

There are 13 residues in the CDR3. CDR1 and CDR2 (germline): GTSNPN, SVGIG (reference sequence). Trimming took off 2 bases at V and 5 bases at J, with 10 bases between the two ends. The donors, healthy adults who were HIV-negative, had experienced no recent acute infections or vaccinations. Using immunoSEQ multiplex PCR, the repertoire was profiled, and TCRdb retains in-frame clones only, with some absent. The sample shows more than 1,200,000 clones, less than 99% of them seen only once. This clone was detected once. Its antigen is as yet unknown. Sequenced sample: naive CD4+ T cells sorted from blood. Sample subset: CD45RA+ positively selected. The chain uses TRBV30 and TRBJ1-5; no definite D call. The receptor comes from a man aged 25 to 40 in good health. The DNA of the CDR3 is TGTGCCTGGAGTAATGGTAGGGATCAGCCCCAGCATTTT. The encoded protein is CAWSNGRDQPQHF.